This T cell receptor (beta chain) came from a study of identifying expanded T cells in peripheral blood. During the collection period, no donor immune events like infections were recorded. Study results and caveats: Variance in clone template counts between roughly two-week samples significantly increased with total template count across all healthy donors. Differentially abundant clones: around 1.2 between replicates, roughly 16 at roughly 15 days, less than 25 at four.

The CDR3 totals 15 residues. The trim removed 4 bases at V and 4 bases at J, leaving 9 bases unmatched. The V gene's germline CDR1 is SQVTM and CDR2 ANQGSEA. Concerning this clone itself: Its antigen is unidentified.

The table came from immunoSEQ multiplex PCR; TCRdb's copy has only in-frame clones and leaves some out. The table records about 90,000 clones, 86% of them present only once. Input material: blood. This receptor was taken from a person aged 18 to 75 in good health. The chain is built from TRBV29-1 and TRBJ2-3; 9 bases align to TRBD2. The CDR3 loop reads CSVVVASGDPDTQYF. The CDR3 DNA sequence: TGCAGCGTTGTTGTGGCTAGCGGGGATCCAGATACGCAGTATTTT.